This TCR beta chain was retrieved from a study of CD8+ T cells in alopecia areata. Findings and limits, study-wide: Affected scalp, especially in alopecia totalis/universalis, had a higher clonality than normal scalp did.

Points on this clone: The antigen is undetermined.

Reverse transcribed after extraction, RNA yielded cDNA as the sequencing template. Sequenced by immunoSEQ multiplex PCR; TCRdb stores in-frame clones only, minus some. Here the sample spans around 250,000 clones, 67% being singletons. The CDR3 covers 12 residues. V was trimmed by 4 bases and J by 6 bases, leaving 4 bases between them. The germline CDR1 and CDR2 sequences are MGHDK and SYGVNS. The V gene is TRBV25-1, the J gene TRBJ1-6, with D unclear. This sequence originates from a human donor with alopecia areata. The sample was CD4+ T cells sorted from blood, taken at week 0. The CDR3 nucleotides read TGTGCCAGCAGTGTCGGTAATTCACCCCTCCACTTT. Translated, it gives CASSVGNSPLHF.